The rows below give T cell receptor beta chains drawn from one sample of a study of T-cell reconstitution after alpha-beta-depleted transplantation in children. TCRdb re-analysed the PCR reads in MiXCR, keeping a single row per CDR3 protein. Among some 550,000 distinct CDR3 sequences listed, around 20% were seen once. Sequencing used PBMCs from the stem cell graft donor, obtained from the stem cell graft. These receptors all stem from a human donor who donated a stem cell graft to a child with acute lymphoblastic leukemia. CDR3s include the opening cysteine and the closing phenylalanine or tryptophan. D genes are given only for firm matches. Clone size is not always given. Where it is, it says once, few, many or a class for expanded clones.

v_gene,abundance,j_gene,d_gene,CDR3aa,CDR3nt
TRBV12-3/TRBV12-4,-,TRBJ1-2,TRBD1,CASSLPETGEVGYTF,TGTGCCAGCAGTTTACCCGAGACAGGGGAAGTTGGCTACACCTTC
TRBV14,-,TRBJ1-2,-,CASSPKGLIDLWGYTF,TGTGCCAGCAGCCCCAAGGGCCTCATTGACCTATGGGGCTACACCTTC
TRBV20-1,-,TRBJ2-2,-,CSATRNTGELFF,TGCAGTGCTACCAGGAACACCGGGGAGCTGTTTTTT
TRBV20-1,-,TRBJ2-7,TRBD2,CSARDPPSGSVGQYF,TGCAGTGCTAGAGATCCCCCTAGCGGGAGTGTCGGGCAGTACTTC
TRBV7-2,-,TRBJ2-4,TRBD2,CASSFPRGGRRGIQYF,TGTGCCAGCAGCTTCCCCCGGGGAGGGAGGAGGGGCATTCAGTACTTC
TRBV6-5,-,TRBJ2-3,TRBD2,CASSYSLAGITDTQYF,TGTGCCAGCAGTTACTCTCTAGCGGGAATAACAGATACGCAGTATTTT
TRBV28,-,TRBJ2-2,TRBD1,CASLGQQLSGRELFF,TGTGCCAGCCTGGGACAGCAGTTGTCAGGAAGGGAGCTGTTTTTT
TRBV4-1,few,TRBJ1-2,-,CASSQVLGDDDYGYTF,TGCGCCAGCAGCCAAGTACTTGGGGACGATGACTATGGCTACACCTTC
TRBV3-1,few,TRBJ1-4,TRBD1,CASSHRTGRNEKLFF,TGTGCCAGCAGCCACCGGACAGGAAGAAATGAAAAACTGTTTTTT
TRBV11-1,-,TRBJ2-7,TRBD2,CASSHGTSGRGYWYEQYF,TGTGCCAGCAGCCACGGGACTAGCGGGAGGGGATATTGGTACGAGCAGTACTTC
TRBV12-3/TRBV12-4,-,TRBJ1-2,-,CASRYPGARYGYTF,TGTGCCAGCAGATATCCCGGGGCTCGCTATGGCTACACCTTC
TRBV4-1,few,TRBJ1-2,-,CASSPTSLAGMAGYTF,TGCGCCAGCAGTCCAACAAGCCTGGCAGGGATGGCGGGCTACACCTTC
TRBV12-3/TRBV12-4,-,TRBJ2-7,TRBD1,CASSLRDRDLYEQYF,TGTGCCAGCAGTCTCCGGGACAGGGACCTCTACGAGCAGTACTTC
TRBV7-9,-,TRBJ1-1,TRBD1,CASSLGQGVRTEAFF,TGTGCCAGCAGCCTAGGACAGGGGGTTCGAACTGAAGCTTTCTTT
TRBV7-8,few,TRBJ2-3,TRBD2,CASSLGTAGGQGAQYF,TGTGCCAGCAGCTTAGGGACAGCGGGAGGTCAGGGTGCGCAGTATTTT
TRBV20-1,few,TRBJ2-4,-,CSAMGPRLAKNIQYF,TGCAGTGCTATGGGACCTAGACTAGCCAAAAACATTCAGTACTTC
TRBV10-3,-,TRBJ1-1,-,CAISESTGTTEAFF,TGTGCCATCAGTGAGTCCACAGGGACCACTGAAGCTTTCTTT
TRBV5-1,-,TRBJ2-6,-,CASSLEPGANGLTF,TGCGCCAGCAGCTTGGAGCCTGGGGCCAACGGCCTGACTTTC
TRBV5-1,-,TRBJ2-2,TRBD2,CASSFGRTSGAGELFF,TGCGCCAGCAGCTTCGGCCGGACTAGCGGGGCCGGGGAGCTGTTTTTT
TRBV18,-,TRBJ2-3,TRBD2,CASSASGRYGTDTQYF,TGTGCCAGCTCAGCAAGCGGGAGGTACGGCACAGATACGCAGTATTTT
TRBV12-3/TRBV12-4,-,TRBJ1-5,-,CASTPGGLLPQHF,TGTGCCAGCACCCCGGGCGGGCTGTTGCCCCAGCATTTT
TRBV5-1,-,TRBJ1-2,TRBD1,CASRSTGTGYNYGYTF,TGCGCCAGCCGCTCCACCGGGACAGGTTATAACTATGGCTACACCTTC
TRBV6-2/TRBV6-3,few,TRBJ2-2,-,CASSQKAVLTGELFF,TGTGCCAGCAGCCAGAAAGCGGTCCTCACCGGGGAGCTGTTTTTT
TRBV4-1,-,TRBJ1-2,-,CASSQLQLNYGYTF,TGCGCCAGCAGCCAATTACAGCTTAACTATGGCTACACCTTC
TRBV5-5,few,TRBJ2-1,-,CASSAGGLEGEQFF,TGTGCCAGCAGCGCAGGGGGGCTCGAGGGTGAGCAGTTCTTC
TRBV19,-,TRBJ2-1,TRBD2,CASSQGLAGADEQFF,TGTGCCAGTAGTCAGGGACTAGCGGGAGCCGATGAGCAGTTCTTC
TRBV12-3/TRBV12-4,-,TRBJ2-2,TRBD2,CASSPTGLASTGELFF,TGTGCCAGCAGTCCTACGGGACTAGCTAGCACCGGGGAGCTGTTTTTT
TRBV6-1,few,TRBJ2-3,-,CASSTRGHTDTQYF,TGTGCCAGCAGTACCCGGGGACACACAGATACGCAGTATTTT
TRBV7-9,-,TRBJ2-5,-,CASDETVGGTQYF,TGTGCCAGCGACGAAACCGTCGGGGGGACCCAGTACTTC
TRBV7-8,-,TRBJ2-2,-,CASSPRYGELFF,TGTGCCAGCAGCCCCCGGTACGGGGAGCTGTTTTTT
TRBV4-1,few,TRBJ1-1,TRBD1,CASSQAGQGTEAFF,TGCGCCAGCAGCCAAGCGGGACAGGGCACTGAAGCTTTCTTT
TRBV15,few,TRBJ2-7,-,CATSREEQYF,TGTGCCACCAGCAGGGAGGAGCAGTACTTC
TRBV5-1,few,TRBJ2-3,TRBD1,CARRQGSTDTQYF,TGCGCCAGGAGACAGGGGAGCACAGATACGCAGTATTTT
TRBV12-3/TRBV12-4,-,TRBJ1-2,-,CASSPTPQGSSYGYTF,TGTGCCAGCAGCCCAACCCCGCAGGGTAGTAGCTATGGCTACACCTTC
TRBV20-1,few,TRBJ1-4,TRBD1,CSARPDRDGEKLFF,TGCAGTGCTAGACCAGACAGGGACGGTGAAAAACTGTTTTTT
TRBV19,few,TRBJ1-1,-,CASSIGGSWNTEAFF,TGTGCCAGTAGTATCGGGGGTTCATGGAACACTGAAGCTTTCTTT
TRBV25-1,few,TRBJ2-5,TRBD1,CASRPNGDRLQKTQYF,TGTGCCAGCAGACCCAACGGGGACAGACTCCAGAAGACCCAGTACTTC
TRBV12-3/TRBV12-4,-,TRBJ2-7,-,CASRLQGYEQYF,TGTGCCAGCAGGTTACAGGGCTACGAGCAGTACTTC
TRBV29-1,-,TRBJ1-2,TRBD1,CSVTGTDGYTF,TGCAGCGTGACAGGGACGGATGGCTACACCTTC
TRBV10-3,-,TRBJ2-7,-,CAISDTAATYEQYF,TGTGCCATCAGTGACACAGCAGCGACCTACGAGCAGTACTTC
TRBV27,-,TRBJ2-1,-,CASSLSSWGEQFF,TGTGCCAGCAGTTTATCGTCTTGGGGTGAGCAGTTCTTC
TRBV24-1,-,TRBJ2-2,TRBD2,CATSDFTSGSLLDTGELFF,TGTGCCACCAGTGATTTTACTAGCGGGAGTCTTTTGGACACCGGGGAGCTGTTTTTT
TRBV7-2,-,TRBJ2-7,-,CASSLNLGHSAGEQYF,TGTGCCAGCAGTCTAAACCTCGGACATTCGGCGGGCGAGCAGTACTTC
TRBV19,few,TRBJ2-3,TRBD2,CASRREGRTDTQYF,TGTGCCAGTAGGCGGGAGGGCCGGACAGATACGCAGTATTTT
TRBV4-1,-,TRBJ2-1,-,CASSRTAPRASYNEQFF,TGCGCCAGCAGCCGGACCGCCCCGCGGGCGTCCTACAATGAGCAGTTCTTC
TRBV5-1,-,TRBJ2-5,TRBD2,CASRATQLAYQETQYF,TGCGCCAGCAGAGCGACGCAACTAGCGTATCAAGAGACCCAGTACTTC
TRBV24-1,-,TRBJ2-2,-,CATSLTAGELFF,TGTGCCACCTCCCTGACCGCCGGGGAGCTGTTTTTT